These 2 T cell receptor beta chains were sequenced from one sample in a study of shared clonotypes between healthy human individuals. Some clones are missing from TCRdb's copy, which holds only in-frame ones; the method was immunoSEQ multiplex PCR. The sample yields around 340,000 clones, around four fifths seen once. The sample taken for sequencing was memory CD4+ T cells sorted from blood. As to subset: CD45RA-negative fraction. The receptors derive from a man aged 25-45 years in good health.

The CDR3 DNA follows: TGCGCCAGCAGCCCGCAGGGGGCGGGGGGCTACACCTTC. Protein: CASSPQGAGGYTF. The gene calls are TRBV5-1 and TRBJ1-2; 8 positions match TRBD1. The V and J ends lost 4 bases and 8 bases, in that order; junction bases with no gene match: 7. The CDR3 has 13 amino acids. Germline V gene sequence: CDR1 SGHRS, CDR2 YFSETQ.

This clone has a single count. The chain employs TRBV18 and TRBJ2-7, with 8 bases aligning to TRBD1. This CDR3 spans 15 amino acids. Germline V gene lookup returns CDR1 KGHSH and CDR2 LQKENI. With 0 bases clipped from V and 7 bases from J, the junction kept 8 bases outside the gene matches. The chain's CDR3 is CASSPPDRVWGEQYF. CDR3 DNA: TGTGCCAGCTCACCACCGGACAGGGTCTGGGGGGAGCAGTACTTC.